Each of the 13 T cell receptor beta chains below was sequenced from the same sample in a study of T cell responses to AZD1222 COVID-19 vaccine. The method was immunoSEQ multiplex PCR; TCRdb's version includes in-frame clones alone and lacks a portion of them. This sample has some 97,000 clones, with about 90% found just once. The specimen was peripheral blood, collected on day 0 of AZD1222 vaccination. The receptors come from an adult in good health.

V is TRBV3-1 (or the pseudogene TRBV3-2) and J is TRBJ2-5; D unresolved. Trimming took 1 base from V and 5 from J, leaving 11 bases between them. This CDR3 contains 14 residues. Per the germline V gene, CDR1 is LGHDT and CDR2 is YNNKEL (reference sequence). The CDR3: CASSQAQPPETQYF. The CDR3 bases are TGTGCCAGCAGCCAAGCTCAGCCTCCGGAGACCCAGTACTTC.

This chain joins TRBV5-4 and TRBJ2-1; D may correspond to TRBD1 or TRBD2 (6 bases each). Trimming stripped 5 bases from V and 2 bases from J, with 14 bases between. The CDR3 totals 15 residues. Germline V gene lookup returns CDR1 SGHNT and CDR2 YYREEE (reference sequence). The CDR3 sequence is CASRAGGRAYNEQFF. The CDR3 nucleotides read TGTGCCAGCAGAGCCGGGGGCCGAGCCTACAATGAGCAGTTCTTC.

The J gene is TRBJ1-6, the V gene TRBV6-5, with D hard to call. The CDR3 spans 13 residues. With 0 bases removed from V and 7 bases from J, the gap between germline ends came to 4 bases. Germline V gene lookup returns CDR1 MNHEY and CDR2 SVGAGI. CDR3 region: CASSYSGNSPLHF. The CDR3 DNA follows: TGTGCCAGCAGTTACTCTGGCAATTCACCCCTCCACTTT.

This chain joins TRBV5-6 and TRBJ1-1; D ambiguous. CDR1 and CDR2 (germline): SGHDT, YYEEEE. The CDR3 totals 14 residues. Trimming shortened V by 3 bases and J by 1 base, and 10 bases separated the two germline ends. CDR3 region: CASSSGWRNTEAFF. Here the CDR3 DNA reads TGTGCCAGCAGCTCGGGGTGGAGGAACACTGAAGCTTTCTTT. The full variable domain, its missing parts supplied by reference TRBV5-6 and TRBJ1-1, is DAGVTQSPTHLIKTRGQQVTLRCSPKSGHDTVSWYQQALGQGPQFIFQYYEEEERQRGNFPDRFSGHQFPNYSSELNVNALLLGDSALYLCASSSGWRNTEAFFGQGTRLTVV.

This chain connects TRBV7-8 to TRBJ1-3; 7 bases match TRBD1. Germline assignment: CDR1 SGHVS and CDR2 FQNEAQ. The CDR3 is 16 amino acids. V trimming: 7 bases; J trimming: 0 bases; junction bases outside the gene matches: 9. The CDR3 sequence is CASTLGTASSGNTIYF. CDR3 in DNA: TGTGCCAGCACCCTCGGGACAGCCAGCTCTGGAAACACCATATATTTT.

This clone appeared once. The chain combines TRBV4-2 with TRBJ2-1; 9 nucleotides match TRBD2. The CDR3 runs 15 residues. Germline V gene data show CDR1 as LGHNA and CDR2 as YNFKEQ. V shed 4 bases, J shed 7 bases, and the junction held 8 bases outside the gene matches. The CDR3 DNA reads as TGTGCCAGCAGCCCGGGACTAGCATACACTAATGAGCAGTTCTTC. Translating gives CASSPGLAYTNEQFF.

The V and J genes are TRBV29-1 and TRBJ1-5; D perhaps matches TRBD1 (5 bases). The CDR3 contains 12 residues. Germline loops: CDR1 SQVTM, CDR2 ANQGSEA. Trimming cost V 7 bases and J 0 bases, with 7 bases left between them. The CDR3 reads CSARDSNQPQHF. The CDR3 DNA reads TGCAGCGCCAGGGATAGCAATCAGCCCCAGCATTTT.

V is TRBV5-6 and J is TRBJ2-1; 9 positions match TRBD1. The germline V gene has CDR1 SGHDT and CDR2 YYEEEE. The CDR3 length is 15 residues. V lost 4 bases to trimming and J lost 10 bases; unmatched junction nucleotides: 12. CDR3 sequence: CASSVGRDREEEQFF. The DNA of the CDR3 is TGTGCCAGCAGCGTGGGCCGGGACAGGGAGGAGGAGCAGTTCTTC. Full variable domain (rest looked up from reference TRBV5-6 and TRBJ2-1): DAGVTQSPTHLIKTRGQQVTLRCSPKSGHDTVSWYQQALGQGPQFIFQYYEEEERQRGNFPDRFSGHQFPNYSSELNVNALLLGDSALYLCASSVGRDREEEQFFGPGTRLTVL.

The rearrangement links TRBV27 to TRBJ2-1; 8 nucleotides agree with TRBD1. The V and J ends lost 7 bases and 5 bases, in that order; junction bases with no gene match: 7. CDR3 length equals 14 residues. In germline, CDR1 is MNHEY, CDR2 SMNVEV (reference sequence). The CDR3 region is CASTLTGANNEQFF. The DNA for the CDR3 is TGTGCCAGCACCCTGACAGGGGCAAACAATGAGCAGTTCTTC.

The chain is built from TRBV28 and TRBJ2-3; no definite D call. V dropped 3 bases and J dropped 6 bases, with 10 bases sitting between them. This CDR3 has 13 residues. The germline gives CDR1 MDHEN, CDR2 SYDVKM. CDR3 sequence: CASSFPVGDTQYF. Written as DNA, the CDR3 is TGTGCCAGCAGTTTTCCCGTGGGGGATACGCAGTATTTT.

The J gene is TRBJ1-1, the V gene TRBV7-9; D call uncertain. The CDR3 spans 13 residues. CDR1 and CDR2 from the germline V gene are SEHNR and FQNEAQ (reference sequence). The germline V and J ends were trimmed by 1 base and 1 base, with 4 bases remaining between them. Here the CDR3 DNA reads TGTGCCAGCAGCTTAGATGCGAACACTGAAGCTTTCTTT. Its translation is CASSLDANTEAFF.

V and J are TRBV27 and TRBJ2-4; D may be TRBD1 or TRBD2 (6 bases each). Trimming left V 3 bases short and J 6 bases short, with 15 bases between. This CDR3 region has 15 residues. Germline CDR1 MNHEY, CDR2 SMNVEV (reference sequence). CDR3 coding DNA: TGTGCCAGCAGTTTGGGTCGGGGGCCCAGAAACATTCAGTACTTC. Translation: CASSLGRGPRNIQYF.

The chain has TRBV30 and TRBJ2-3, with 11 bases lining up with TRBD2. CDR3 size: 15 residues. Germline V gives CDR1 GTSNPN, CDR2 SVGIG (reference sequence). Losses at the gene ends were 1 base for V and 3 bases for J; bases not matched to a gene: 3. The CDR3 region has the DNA TGTGCCTGGAGTGCACTAGCGGGAGTGACAGATACGCAGTATTTT. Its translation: CAWSALAGVTDTQYF.